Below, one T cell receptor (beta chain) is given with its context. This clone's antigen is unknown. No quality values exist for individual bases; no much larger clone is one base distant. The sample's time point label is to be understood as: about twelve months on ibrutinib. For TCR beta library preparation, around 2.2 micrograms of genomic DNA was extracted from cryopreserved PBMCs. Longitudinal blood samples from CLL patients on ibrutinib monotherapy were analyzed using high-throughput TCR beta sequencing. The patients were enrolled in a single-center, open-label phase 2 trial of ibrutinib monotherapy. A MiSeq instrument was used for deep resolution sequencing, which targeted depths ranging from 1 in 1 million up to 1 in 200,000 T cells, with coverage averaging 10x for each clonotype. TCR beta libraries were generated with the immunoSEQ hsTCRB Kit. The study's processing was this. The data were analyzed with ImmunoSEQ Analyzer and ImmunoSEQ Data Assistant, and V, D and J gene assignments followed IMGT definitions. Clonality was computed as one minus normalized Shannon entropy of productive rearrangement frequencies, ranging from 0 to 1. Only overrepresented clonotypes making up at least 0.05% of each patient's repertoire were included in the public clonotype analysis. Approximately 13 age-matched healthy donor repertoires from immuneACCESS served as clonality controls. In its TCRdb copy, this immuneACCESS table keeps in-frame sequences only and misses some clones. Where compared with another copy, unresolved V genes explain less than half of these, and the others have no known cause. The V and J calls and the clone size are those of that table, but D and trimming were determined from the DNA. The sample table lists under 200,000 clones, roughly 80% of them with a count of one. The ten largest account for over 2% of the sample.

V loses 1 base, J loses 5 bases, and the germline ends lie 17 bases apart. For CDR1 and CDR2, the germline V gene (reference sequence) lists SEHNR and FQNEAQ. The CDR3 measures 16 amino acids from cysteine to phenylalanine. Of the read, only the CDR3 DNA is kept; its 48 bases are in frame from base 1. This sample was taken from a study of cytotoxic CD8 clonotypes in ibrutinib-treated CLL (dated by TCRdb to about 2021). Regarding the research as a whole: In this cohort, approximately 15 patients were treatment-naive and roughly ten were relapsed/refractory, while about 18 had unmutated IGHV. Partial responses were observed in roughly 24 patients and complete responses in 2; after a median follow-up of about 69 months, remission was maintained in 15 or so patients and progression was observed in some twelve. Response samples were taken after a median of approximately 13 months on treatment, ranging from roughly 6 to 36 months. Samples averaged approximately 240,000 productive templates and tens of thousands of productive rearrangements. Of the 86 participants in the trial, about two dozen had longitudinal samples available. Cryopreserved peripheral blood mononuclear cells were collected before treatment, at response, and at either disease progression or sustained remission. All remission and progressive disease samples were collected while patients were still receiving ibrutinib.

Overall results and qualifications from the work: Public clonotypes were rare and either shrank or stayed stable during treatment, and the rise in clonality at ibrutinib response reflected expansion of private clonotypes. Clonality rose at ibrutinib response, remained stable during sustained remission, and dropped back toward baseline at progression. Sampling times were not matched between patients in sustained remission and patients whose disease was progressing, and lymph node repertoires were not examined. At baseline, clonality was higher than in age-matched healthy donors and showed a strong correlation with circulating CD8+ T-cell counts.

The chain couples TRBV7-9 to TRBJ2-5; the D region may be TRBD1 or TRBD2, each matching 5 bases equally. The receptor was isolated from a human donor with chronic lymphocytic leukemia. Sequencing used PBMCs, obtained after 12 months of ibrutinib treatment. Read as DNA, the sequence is TGTGCCAGCAGCTTAGGCCGGGGCGAAGTGTGGGAGACCCAGTACTTC. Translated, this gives CASSLGRGEVWETQYF.